The rows below give T cell receptor beta chains drawn from one sample of a study of blood T cell repertoires in COVID-19. Using immunoSEQ multiplex PCR, the repertoire was profiled, and TCRdb retains in-frame clones only, with some absent. The sample lists 90,000 to 100,000 clones; 70% to 90% were seen once. The sample was peripheral blood. The receptors stem from a man in his 70s with acute or convalescent COVID-19. Each CDR3 is given with its conserved first and last residue. The order of the fields is D gene, clone size, V gene, J gene, CDR3 DNA, CDR3 protein. D genes are given only for firm matches. Expanded clones get a size class; other rows say once, few or many, or leave the size out.

D gene: TRBD1; clone size: once; V gene: TRBV5-1; J gene: TRBJ2-7; CDR3 DNA: TGCGCCAGCAGCCAAGGGACAGATTCCTACGAGCAGTACTTC; CDR3 protein: CASSQGTDSYEQYF
D gene: .; clone size: .; V gene: TRBV5-1; J gene: TRBJ1-3; CDR3 DNA: TGCGCCAGCAGCTTGGGGCAGCTAGACTCTGGAAACACCATATATTTT; CDR3 protein: CASSLGQLDSGNTIYF
D gene: .; clone size: .; V gene: TRBV28; J gene: TRBJ1-2; CDR3 DNA: TGTGCCAATTCGGCCGGGTTCGGGGGCTACACCTTC; CDR3 protein: CANSAGFGGYTF
D gene: .; clone size: .; V gene: TRBV5-1; J gene: TRBJ2-2; CDR3 DNA: TGCGCCAGCAGCGCGACAGTTTCGAACACCGGGGAGCTGTTTTTT; CDR3 protein: CASSATVSNTGELFF
D gene: .; clone size: .; V gene: TRBV5-4; J gene: TRBJ1-4; CDR3 DNA: TGTGCCAGCAGCTATTCACAGGGTAGGAGCGAAAAACTGTTTTTT; CDR3 protein: CASSYSQGRSEKLFF
D gene: TRBD1; clone size: .; V gene: TRBV4-2; J gene: TRBJ2-1; CDR3 DNA: TGTGCCAGCAGTCCATGGACAGGGGGAATTGGCAATGAGCAGTTCTTC; CDR3 protein: CASSPWTGGIGNEQFF
D gene: .; clone size: .; V gene: TRBV19; J gene: TRBJ2-7; CDR3 DNA: TGTGCCAGTAGTATAGTAGGAGGATCCTACGAGCAGTACTTC; CDR3 protein: CASSIVGGSYEQYF
D gene: .; clone size: .; V gene: TRBV19; J gene: TRBJ1-1; CDR3 DNA: TGTGCCAGTAGTGTCGGGGGGCGCGGGACTGAAGCTTTCTTT; CDR3 protein: CASSVGGRGTEAFF
D gene: .; clone size: .; V gene: TRBV30; J gene: TRBJ1-6; CDR3 DNA: TGTGCCTGGGGACAGTCAAGCTCCTATAATTCACCCCTCCACTTT; CDR3 protein: CAWGQSSSYNSPLHF
D gene: .; clone size: .; V gene: TRBV5-4; J gene: TRBJ1-1; CDR3 DNA: TGTGCCAGCAACAAGAGGGGAGGAAACACTGAAGCTTTCTTT; CDR3 protein: CASNKRGGNTEAFF
D gene: .; clone size: once; V gene: TRBV28; J gene: TRBJ1-1; CDR3 DNA: TGTGCCAGCAGACTTAAGAACACTGAAGCTTTCTTT; CDR3 protein: CASRLKNTEAFF
D gene: .; clone size: once; V gene: TRBV9; J gene: TRBJ1-1; CDR3 DNA: TGTGCCAGCAGCGAATATTCGACAGGGAACACTGAAGCTTTCTTT; CDR3 protein: CASSEYSTGNTEAFF
D gene: TRBD1; clone size: .; V gene: TRBV10-3; J gene: TRBJ1-2; CDR3 DNA: TGTGCCATCAGTGAAAGACAGGGACGGGACTATGGCTACACCTTC; CDR3 protein: CAISERQGRDYGYTF
D gene: TRBD2; clone size: .; V gene: TRBV4-1; J gene: TRBJ2-1; CDR3 DNA: TGCGCCAGCAGCGGGACTAGCGGGGGGACGTGGCAGTTCTTC; CDR3 protein: CASSGTSGGTWQFF
D gene: TRBD1; clone size: few; V gene: TRBV2; J gene: TRBJ2-6; CDR3 DNA: TGTGCCAGCATCCACCGGACAGGGCGAACTGGGGCCAACGTCCTGACTTTC; CDR3 protein: CASIHRTGRTGANVLTF
D gene: TRBD1; clone size: .; V gene: TRBV24-1; J gene: TRBJ2-5; CDR3 DNA: TGTGCCACCAGTGACCGAGACAGGGATGGGCAAGAGACCCAGTACTTC; CDR3 protein: CATSDRDRDGQETQYF
D gene: .; clone size: .; V gene: TRBV21-1; J gene: TRBJ2-7; CDR3 DNA: TGTGCCAGCAGAGGGGGGGGTAGATACCCTGGGGAGGCCTACGAGCAGTACTTC; CDR3 protein: CASRGGGRYPGEAYEQYF
D gene: TRBD1; clone size: .; V gene: TRBV28; J gene: TRBJ1-2; CDR3 DNA: TGTGCCACAGGGGGATTGGATGGCTACACCTTC; CDR3 protein: CATGGLDGYTF
D gene: .; clone size: .; V gene: TRBV9; J gene: TRBJ1-2; CDR3 DNA: TGTGCCAGCAGCCTAACCCTCCCGGGTCCTAACTATGGCTACACCTTC; CDR3 protein: CASSLTLPGPNYGYTF
D gene: TRBD1; clone size: .; V gene: TRBV18; J gene: TRBJ1-1; CDR3 DNA: TGTGCCAGCTCACTGACCAGGGGGGCGCAGCCTTTGAAAGCTTTCTTT; CDR3 protein: CASSLTRGAQPLKAFF
D gene: .; clone size: once; V gene: TRBV5-1; J gene: TRBJ1-1; CDR3 DNA: TGCGCCAGCAGCCTTGGGGGGGTGTCCGAAGCTTTCTTT; CDR3 protein: CASSLGGVSEAFF
D gene: TRBD2; clone size: .; V gene: TRBV5-4; J gene: TRBJ2-7; CDR3 DNA: TGTGCCACCTTGGGAGGGCAGTCTTCCTACGAGCAGTACTTC; CDR3 protein: CATLGGQSSYEQYF
D gene: .; clone size: .; V gene: TRBV27; J gene: TRBJ1-6; CDR3 DNA: TGTGCCAGCAGTCCAAATTCACCCCTCCACTTT; CDR3 protein: CASSPNSPLHF
D gene: TRBD2; clone size: .; V gene: TRBV6-5; J gene: TRBJ2-1; CDR3 DNA: TGTGCCAGCAGTTACTCTGAGCGGGGGCCGTACAATGAGCAGTTCTTC; CDR3 protein: CASSYSERGPYNEQFF
D gene: .; clone size: .; V gene: TRBV28; J gene: TRBJ1-4; CDR3 DNA: TGTGCCAGCACTACCTCAACAGGCAGGGTTAATGAAAAACTGTTTTTT; CDR3 protein: CASTTSTGRVNEKLFF
D gene: .; clone size: .; V gene: TRBV6-2/TRBV6-3; J gene: TRBJ1-3; CDR3 DNA: TGTGCCAGCAGTTATGAGGGTTACTCTGGAAACACCATATATTTT; CDR3 protein: CASSYEGYSGNTIYF
D gene: .; clone size: once; V gene: TRBV5-6; J gene: TRBJ2-3; CDR3 DNA: TGTGCCAGCAGCGCGGGTCCTTACACAGATACGCAGTATTTT; CDR3 protein: CASSAGPYTDTQYF
D gene: .; clone size: .; V gene: TRBV27; J gene: TRBJ1-6; CDR3 DNA: TGTGCCAGCAGTCCGGGGGGAACGGGGAATTCACCCCTCCACTTT; CDR3 protein: CASSPGGTGNSPLHF
D gene: .; clone size: .; V gene: TRBV10-2; J gene: TRBJ2-5; CDR3 DNA: TGCGCCAGCAGTCCGGGACTCCGGCTAGAGACCCAGTACTTC; CDR3 protein: CASSPGLRLETQYF
D gene: .; clone size: .; V gene: TRBV6-5; J gene: TRBJ1-2; CDR3 DNA: TGTGCCAGCAGTTACACGCCTACTAACTATGGCTACACCTTC; CDR3 protein: CASSYTPTNYGYTF
D gene: .; clone size: .; V gene: TRBV2; J gene: TRBJ1-3; CDR3 DNA: TGTGCCAGCAGTGAATTGCGGGGTATCTCTGGAAACACCATATATTTT; CDR3 protein: CASSELRGISGNTIYF
D gene: .; clone size: .; V gene: TRBV11-3; J gene: TRBJ2-1; CDR3 DNA: TGTGCCAGCAGCTTCAGGGACTCCTACAATGAGCAGTTCTTC; CDR3 protein: CASSFRDSYNEQFF
D gene: .; clone size: .; V gene: TRBV11-3; J gene: TRBJ2-2; CDR3 DNA: TGTGCCAGCAGCCAGGGGGGCCGGATCCGAAACACCGGGGAGCTGTTTTTT; CDR3 protein: CASSQGGRIRNTGELFF
D gene: .; clone size: .; V gene: TRBV5-4; J gene: TRBJ1-1; CDR3 DNA: TGTGCCACCTCCACGGGGGGGAGAATGAACACTGAAGCTTTCTTT; CDR3 protein: CATSTGGRMNTEAFF
D gene: .; clone size: once; V gene: TRBV28; J gene: TRBJ2-3; CDR3 DNA: TGTGCCAGCAGTAGTACAGGGTTCGGAACAGATACGCAGTATTTT; CDR3 protein: CASSSTGFGTDTQYF
D gene: .; clone size: .; V gene: TRBV7-2; J gene: TRBJ1-2; CDR3 DNA: TGTGCCAGCAGCTTAGGACCCGTGAGGGCGGGCTATGGCTACACCTTC; CDR3 protein: CASSLGPVRAGYGYTF
D gene: .; clone size: .; V gene: TRBV6-5; J gene: TRBJ2-6; CDR3 DNA: TGTGCCAGCAGAGCTTCGGGGGCCAACGTCCTGACTTTC; CDR3 protein: CASRASGANVLTF
D gene: .; clone size: once; V gene: TRBV5-4; J gene: TRBJ2-3; CDR3 DNA: TGTGCCAGCAGCGCGGGGCCGTCTATAGATACGCAGTATTTT; CDR3 protein: CASSAGPSIDTQYF
D gene: .; clone size: few; V gene: TRBV5-6; J gene: TRBJ1-5; CDR3 DNA: TGTGCCAGCAGCTTGACAGGGTCAGGCAATCAGCCCCAGCATTTT; CDR3 protein: CASSLTGSGNQPQHF
D gene: .; clone size: once; V gene: TRBV19; J gene: TRBJ2-1; CDR3 DNA: TGTGCCAGTAGTTATCAGGGGAACTACAATGAGCAGTTCTTC; CDR3 protein: CASSYQGNYNEQFF